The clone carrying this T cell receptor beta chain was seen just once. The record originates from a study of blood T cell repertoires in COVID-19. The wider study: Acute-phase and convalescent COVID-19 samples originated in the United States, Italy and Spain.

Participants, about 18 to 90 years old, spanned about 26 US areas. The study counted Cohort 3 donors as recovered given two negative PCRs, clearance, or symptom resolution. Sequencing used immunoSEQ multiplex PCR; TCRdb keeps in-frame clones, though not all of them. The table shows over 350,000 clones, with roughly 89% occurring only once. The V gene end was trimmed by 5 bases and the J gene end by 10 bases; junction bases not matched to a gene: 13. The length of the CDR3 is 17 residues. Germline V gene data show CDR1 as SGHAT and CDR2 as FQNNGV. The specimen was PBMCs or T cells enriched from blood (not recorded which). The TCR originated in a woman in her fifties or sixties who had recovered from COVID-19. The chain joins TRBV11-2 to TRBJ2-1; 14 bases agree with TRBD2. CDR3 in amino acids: CASSRRLAGGPRREQFF. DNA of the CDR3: TGTGCCAGCAGCCGCCGACTAGCGGGGGGGCCCCGTAGAGAGCAGTTCTTC.